This TCR beta chain emerged from a study of shared clonotypes between healthy human individuals. Measured with immunoSEQ multiplex PCR; TCRdb has only the in-frame clones, and not every one. The data hold about 2,500,000 clones, with roughly 92% observed a single time. This TCR derives from a man aged 18 to 29 in good health. Source material: naive CD4+ T cells sorted from blood. Subset given: CD45RA+ positively selected.

DNA for the CDR3: TGTGCCAGCAAGCTACAGGGGGGCACTGAAGCTTTCTTT. It codes for CASKLQGGTEAFF. The V and J genes are TRBV6-5 and TRBJ1-1, with 8 bases matching TRBD1. There are 13 residues in the CDR3. J lost 4 bases, V lost 7 bases, and 5 bases had no gene match. Germline V gives CDR1 MNHEY, CDR2 SVGAGI.